Listed below are T cell receptor beta chains from one sample, sequenced in a study of T cell changes during pregnancy in multiple sclerosis. Sequenced by immunoSEQ multiplex PCR; TCRdb stores in-frame clones only, minus some. The sample has fewer than 15,000 clones, almost 90% seen once. The starting material was CD8+ T cells from peripheral blood mononuclear cells, obtained after pregnancy. Receptor source: a female donor in good health, enrolled as a control in a pregnancy study. Both conserved end residues are part of each CDR3. D genes are given only for firm matches. Size values are once, few and many counts, or a class for expanded clones, and some rows have none.

V	D	size	J	CDR3	DNA
TRBV10-3	TRBD1	.	TRBJ1-1	CAISEQGTTEAFF	TGTGCCATCAGTGAACAGGGGACCACTGAAGCTTTCTTT
TRBV5-1	TRBD1	.	TRBJ2-2	CASSPGRQGANTGELFF	TGCGCCAGCAGCCCAGGCCGGCAGGGGGCGAACACCGGGGAGCTGTTTTTT
TRBV11-2	.	.	TRBJ2-7	CASSFSAGPSYEQYF	TGTGCCAGCAGCTTTTCAGCGGGTCCATCCTACGAGCAGTACTTC
TRBV15	TRBD1	.	TRBJ1-6	CATSRDRENSPLHF	TGTGCCACCAGCAGGGACAGGGAGAATTCACCCCTCCACTTT
TRBV6-5	.	.	TRBJ2-1	CASSYSDDGDYNEQFF	TGTGCCAGCAGTTACTCCGACGACGGAGACTACAATGAGCAGTTCTTC
TRBV5-6	TRBD1	.	TRBJ1-6	CASSFINEGGNSPLHF	TGTGCCAGCAGCTTCATAAATGAAGGGGGCAATTCACCCCTCCACTTT
TRBV19	TRBD1	.	TRBJ1-1	CASTYRGGNTEAFF	TGTGCCAGCACTTACAGGGGCGGGAACACTGAAGCTTTCTTT
TRBV11-2	TRBD2	.	TRBJ2-1	CASSRTSRNNEQFF	TGTGCCAGCAGTAGGACTAGCCGAAACAATGAGCAGTTCTTC
TRBV5-4	.	.	TRBJ2-7	CASSGGSYEQYF	TGTGCCAGCAGCGGAGGATCCTACGAGCAGTACTTC
TRBV6-4	TRBD2	.	TRBJ2-3	CASSDSSGGADTQYF	TGTGCCAGCAGTGACTCGAGCGGGGGGGCAGATACGCAGTATTTT
TRBV28	.	.	TRBJ1-5	CASSRINSNQPQHF	TGTGCCAGCAGCAGGATCAATAGCAATCAGCCCCAGCATTTT
TRBV7-8	.	.	TRBJ1-5	CASSPPPPGLDQPQHF	TGTGCCAGCAGCCCACCCCCCCCAGGGCTGGACCAGCCCCAGCATTTT
TRBV27	TRBD1	.	TRBJ1-5	CASSLSPSGGWQPQHF	TGTGCCAGCAGTTTATCGCCCTCAGGGGGCTGGCAGCCCCAGCATTTT
TRBV6-4	.	.	TRBJ1-2	CASSDSTDFLGGYTF	TGTGCCAGCAGTGACTCGACAGACTTTTTGGGTGGCTACACCTTC
TRBV27	.	.	TRBJ1-5	CASSIGTPNSNQPQHF	TGTGCCAGCAGTATAGGGACACCCAATAGCAATCAGCCCCAGCATTTT
TRBV9	.	.	TRBJ2-3	CASSVEGGQWDTQYF	TGTGCCAGCAGCGTAGAGGGGGGGCAATGGGATACGCAGTATTTT
TRBV7-8	TRBD2	.	TRBJ2-7	CASSLEAGGDYEQYF	TGTGCCAGCAGCTTAGAAGCGGGAGGAGACTACGAGCAGTACTTC
TRBV6-1	TRBD2	.	TRBJ2-1	CASSEFGGSGVPPYNEQFF	TGTGCCAGCAGTGAATTTGGCGGTAGCGGGGTCCCCCCCTACAATGAGCAGTTCTTC
TRBV5-1	.	.	TRBJ1-2	CASSLNRAQGYTF	TGCGCCAGCAGCTTAAACAGGGCACAGGGCTACACCTTC
TRBV28	TRBD2	.	TRBJ2-1	CASLAGGLYNEQFF	TGTGCCTCCTTAGCGGGAGGGCTTTACAATGAGCAGTTCTTC
TRBV7-9	.	.	TRBJ2-1	CASSLDGSSYNEQFF	TGTGCCAGCAGCTTAGATGGTAGCTCCTACAATGAGCAGTTCTTC
TRBV21-1	.	.	TRBJ1-6	CASPKGEGVMNSPLHF	TGTGCCAGCCCCAAGGGGGAGGGAGTTATGAATTCACCCCTCCACTTT
TRBV7-9	TRBD1	once	TRBJ2-4	CASSLARTGRDIQYF	TGTGCCAGCAGCTTAGCGCGGACAGGGAGAGACATTCAGTACTTC
TRBV19	TRBD1	once	TRBJ1-3	CASSPRQGGGNTIYF	TGTGCCAGTAGTCCCCGACAGGGAGGTGGAAACACCATATATTTT
TRBV7-9	.	.	TRBJ1-1	CASSLAAGPAAFF	TGTGCCAGCAGCTTAGCGGCAGGGCCGGCAGCTTTCTTT
TRBV11-1	.	.	TRBJ2-5	CASNRAGRSETQYF	TGTGCCAGCAACCGAGCTGGGCGTTCAGAGACCCAGTACTTC
TRBV28	TRBD2	.	TRBJ2-7	CASRQGLASAYEQYF	TGTGCCAGCAGACAGGGACTAGCGAGCGCTTACGAGCAGTACTTC
TRBV7-8	.	.	TRBJ2-3	CASSSLQADTQYF	TGTGCCAGCAGCTCTCTACAGGCAGATACGCAGTATTTT
TRBV13	TRBD2	once	TRBJ2-4	CASSSTGLAALGGAKNIQYF	TGTGCCAGCAGCTCGACCGGACTAGCGGCCTTAGGGGGAGCCAAAAACATTCAGTACTTC
TRBV29-1	.	.	TRBJ1-1	CSVEGGHMNTEAFF	TGCAGCGTTGAAGGGGGACATATGAACACTGAAGCTTTCTTT
TRBV7-9	TRBD1	.	TRBJ2-1	CASSQGAGDPPIF	TGTGCCAGCAGCCAGGGGGCTGGGGACCCCCCAATCTTC
TRBV5-1	TRBD1	.	TRBJ1-1	CASSLGGGQDAVFF	TGCGCCAGCAGCTTGGGGGGGGGACAGGACGCCGTTTTCTTT
TRBV19	TRBD1	.	TRBJ1-6	CASSWTGQNSPLHF	TGTGCCAGTAGTTGGACAGGGCAAAATTCACCCCTCCACTTT
TRBV5-1	TRBD2	.	TRBJ2-7	CASSLYSGGLSYEQYF	TGCGCCAGCAGCCTCTATAGCGGGGGGCTCTCCTACGAGCAGTACTTC
TRBV5-4	.	.	TRBJ2-7	CASSLGPTTREQYF	TGTGCCAGCAGCTTGGGACCGACGACTAGGGAGCAGTACTTC
TRBV27	.	.	TRBJ2-7	CASSLGSHYEQYF	TGTGCCAGCAGTTTGGGCAGTCACTACGAGCAGTACTTC
TRBV19	.	.	TRBJ1-1	CASSALQTRNTEAFF	TGTGCCAGTAGTGCCTTACAGACGCGAAACACTGAAGCTTTCTTT
TRBV5-6	TRBD2	.	TRBJ2-7	CASSSGLAGYEQYF	TGTGCCAGCAGCTCGGGACTAGCAGGCTACGAGCAGTACTTC
TRBV5-4	.	.	TRBJ1-3	CASSFRGSSGNTIYF	TGTGCCAGCAGCTTCAGAGGGAGCTCTGGAAACACCATATATTTT
TRBV18	.	.	TRBJ1-3	CASSRPGGSGNTIYF	TGTGCCAGCTCACGCCCCGGGGGGTCCGGAAACACCATATATTTT
TRBV29-1	.	.	TRBJ2-2	CSVDRGNTGELFF	TGCAGCGTTGATCGGGGGAACACCGGGGAGCTGTTTTTT
TRBV19	.	.	TRBJ1-1	CASTPGGPTEAFF	TGTGCCAGTACCCCCGGGGGGCCCACTGAAGCTTTCTTT
TRBV28	TRBD1	once	TRBJ1-1	CASSLIMPGTGNTEAFF	TGTGCCAGCAGTTTAATCATGCCCGGGACAGGGAACACTGAAGCTTTCTTT
TRBV6-4	TRBD2	.	TRBJ2-2	CASSASGDTGELFF	TGTGCCAGCAGTGCTAGCGGGGACACCGGGGAGCTGTTTTTT
TRBV4-2	.	.	TRBJ1-1	CASSQPSTSRAAFF	TGTGCCAGCAGCCAACCCTCAACCAGCAGGGCGGCTTTCTTT
TRBV10-3	TRBD2	.	TRBJ2-1	CAIGTSGDEQFF	TGTGCCATCGGGACTAGCGGCGATGAGCAGTTCTTC
TRBV4-1	.	.	TRBJ1-4	CASSQVAGAKGEKLFF	TGCGCCAGCAGCCAAGTAGCTGGGGCGAAAGGGGAAAAACTGTTTTTT
TRBV6-1	TRBD2	.	TRBJ2-1	CASSEASGGANEQFF	TGTGCCAGCAGTGAAGCTAGCGGGGGGGCCAATGAGCAGTTCTTC
TRBV6-4	.	.	TRBJ2-2	CASSEEAETGELFF	TGTGCCAGCAGTGAAGAGGCAGAGACCGGGGAGCTGTTTTTT